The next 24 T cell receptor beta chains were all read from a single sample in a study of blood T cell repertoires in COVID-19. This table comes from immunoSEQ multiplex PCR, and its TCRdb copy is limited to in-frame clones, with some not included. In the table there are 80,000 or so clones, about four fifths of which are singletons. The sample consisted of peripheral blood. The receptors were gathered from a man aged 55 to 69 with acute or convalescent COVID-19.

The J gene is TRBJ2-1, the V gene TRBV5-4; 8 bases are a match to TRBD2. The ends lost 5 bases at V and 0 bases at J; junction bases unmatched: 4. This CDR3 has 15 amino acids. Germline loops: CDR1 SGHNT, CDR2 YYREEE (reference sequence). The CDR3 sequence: CASSPGTSSYNEQFF. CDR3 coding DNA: TGTGCCAGCAGTCCCGGGACTAGCTCCTACAATGAGCAGTTCTTC.

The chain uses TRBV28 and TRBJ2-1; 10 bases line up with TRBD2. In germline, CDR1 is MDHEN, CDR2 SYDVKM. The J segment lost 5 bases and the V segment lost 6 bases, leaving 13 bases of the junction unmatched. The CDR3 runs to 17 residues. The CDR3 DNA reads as TGTGCCAGCAGCCCAGGGTCTAGCGGGAGTCGGAACAATGAGCAGTTCTTC. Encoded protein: CASSPGSSGSRNNEQFF.

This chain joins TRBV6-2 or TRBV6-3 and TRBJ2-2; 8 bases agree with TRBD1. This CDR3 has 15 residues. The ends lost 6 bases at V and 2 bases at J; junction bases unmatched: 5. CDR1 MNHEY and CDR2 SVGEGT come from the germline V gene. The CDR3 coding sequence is TGTGCCAGCAGCCGGGGACAGGTTAACACCGGGGAGCTGTTTTTT. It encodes CASSRGQVNTGELFF.

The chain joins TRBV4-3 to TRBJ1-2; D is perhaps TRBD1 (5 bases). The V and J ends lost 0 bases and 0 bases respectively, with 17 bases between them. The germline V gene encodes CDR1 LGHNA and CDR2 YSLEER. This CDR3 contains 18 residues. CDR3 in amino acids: CASSQDSRGSEANYGYTF. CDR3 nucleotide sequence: TGCGCCAGCAGCCAAGATTCGCGGGGGAGCGAGGCTAACTATGGCTACACCTTC.

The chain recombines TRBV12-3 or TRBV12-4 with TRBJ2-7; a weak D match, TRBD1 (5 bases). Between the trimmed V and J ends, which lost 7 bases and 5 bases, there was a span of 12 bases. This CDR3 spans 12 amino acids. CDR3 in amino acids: CASTSGWNEQYF. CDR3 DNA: TGTGCCAGCACCTCAGGGTGGAACGAGCAGTACTTC.

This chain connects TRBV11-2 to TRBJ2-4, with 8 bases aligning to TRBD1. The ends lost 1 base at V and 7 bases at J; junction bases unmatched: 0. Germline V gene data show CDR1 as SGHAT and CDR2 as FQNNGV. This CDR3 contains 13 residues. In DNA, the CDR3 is TGTGCCAGCAGCTTAGGGACAGGGAACATTCAGTACTTC. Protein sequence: CASSLGTGNIQYF. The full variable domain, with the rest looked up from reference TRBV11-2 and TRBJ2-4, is EAGVAQSPRYKIIEKRQSVAFWCNPISGHATLYWYQQILGQGPKLLIQFQNNGVVDDSQLPKDRFSAERLKGVDSTLKIQPAKLEDSAVYLCASSLGTGNIQYFGAGTRLSVL.

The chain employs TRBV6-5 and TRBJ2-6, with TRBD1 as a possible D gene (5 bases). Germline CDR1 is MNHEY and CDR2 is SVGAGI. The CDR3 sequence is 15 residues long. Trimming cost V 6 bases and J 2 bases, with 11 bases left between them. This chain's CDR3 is CASSLIRAGANVLTF. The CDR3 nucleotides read TGTGCCAGCAGCCTGATCAGGGCTGGGGCCAACGTCCTGACTTTC.

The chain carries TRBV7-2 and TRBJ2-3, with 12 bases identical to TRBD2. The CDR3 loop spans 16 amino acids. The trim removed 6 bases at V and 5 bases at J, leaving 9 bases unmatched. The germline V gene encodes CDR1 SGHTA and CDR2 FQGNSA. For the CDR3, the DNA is TGTGCCAGCAGTTTACGACTAGCGGGGGTGGGAGATACGCAGTATTTT. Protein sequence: CASSLRLAGVGDTQYF.

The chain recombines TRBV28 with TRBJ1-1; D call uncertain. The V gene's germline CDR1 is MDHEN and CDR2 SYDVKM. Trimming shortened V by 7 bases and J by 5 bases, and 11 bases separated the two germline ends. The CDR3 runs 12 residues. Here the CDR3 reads CASTAGGTEAFF. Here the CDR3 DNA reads TGTGCCAGCACCGCGGGTGGGACTGAAGCTTTCTTT.

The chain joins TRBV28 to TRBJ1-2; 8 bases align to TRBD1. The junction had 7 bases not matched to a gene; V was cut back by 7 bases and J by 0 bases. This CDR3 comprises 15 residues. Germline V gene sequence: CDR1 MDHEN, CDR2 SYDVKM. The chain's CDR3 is CASTIPQGANYGYTF. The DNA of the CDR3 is TGTGCCAGCACAATACCACAGGGGGCTAACTATGGCTACACCTTC.

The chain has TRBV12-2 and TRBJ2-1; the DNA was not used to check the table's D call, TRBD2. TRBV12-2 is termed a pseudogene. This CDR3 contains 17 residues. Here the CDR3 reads CASRLSLPGEKYNEQFF. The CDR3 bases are TGTGCAAGTCGCCTGAGCCTACCCGGGGAAAAATACAATGAGCAGTTCTTC.

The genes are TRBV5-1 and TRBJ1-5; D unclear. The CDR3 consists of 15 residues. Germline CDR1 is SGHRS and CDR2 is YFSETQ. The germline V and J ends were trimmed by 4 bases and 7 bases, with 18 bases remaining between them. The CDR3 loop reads CASSLEGGWGQPQHF. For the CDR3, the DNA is TGCGCCAGCAGCCTCGAAGGAGGGTGGGGACAGCCCCAGCATTTT.

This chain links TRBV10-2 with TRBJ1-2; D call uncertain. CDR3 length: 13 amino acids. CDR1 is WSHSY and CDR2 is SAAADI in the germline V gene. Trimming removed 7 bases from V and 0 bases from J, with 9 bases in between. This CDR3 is CASNFDTNYGYTF. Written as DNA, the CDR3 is TGCGCCAGCAATTTCGACACTAACTATGGCTACACCTTC.

In DNA form, the CDR3 reads TGTGCCAGCAGCTTAGGATACAGGGGAGACAATGAGCAGTTCTTC. This encodes CASSLGYRGDNEQFF. The chain couples TRBV11-3 to TRBJ2-1; 7 bases agree with TRBD1. Germline V CDR1 and CDR2: SGHNT, YENEEA. V lost 1 base, J lost 5 bases, and 5 bases stayed unmatched. The CDR3 has 15 residues.

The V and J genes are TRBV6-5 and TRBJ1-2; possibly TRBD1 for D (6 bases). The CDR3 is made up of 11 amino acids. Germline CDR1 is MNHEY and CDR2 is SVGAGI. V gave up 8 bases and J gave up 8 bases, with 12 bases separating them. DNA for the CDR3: TGTGCCAGCGAGGGGGGGAACGGCTACACCTTC. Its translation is CASEGGNGYTF.

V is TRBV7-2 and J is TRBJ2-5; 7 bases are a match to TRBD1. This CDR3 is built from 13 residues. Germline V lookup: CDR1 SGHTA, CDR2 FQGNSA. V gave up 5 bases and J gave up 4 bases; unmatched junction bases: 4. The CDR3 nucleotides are TGTGCCAGCAGCAGAGGACAGGTAGAGACCCAGTACTTC. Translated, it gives CASSRGQVETQYF.

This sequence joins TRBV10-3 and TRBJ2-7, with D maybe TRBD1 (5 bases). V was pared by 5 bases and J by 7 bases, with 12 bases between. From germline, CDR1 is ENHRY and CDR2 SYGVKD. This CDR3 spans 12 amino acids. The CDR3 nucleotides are TGTGCCATCAGTACACAGGTCGTGGAGCAGTACTTC. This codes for CAISTQVVEQYF.

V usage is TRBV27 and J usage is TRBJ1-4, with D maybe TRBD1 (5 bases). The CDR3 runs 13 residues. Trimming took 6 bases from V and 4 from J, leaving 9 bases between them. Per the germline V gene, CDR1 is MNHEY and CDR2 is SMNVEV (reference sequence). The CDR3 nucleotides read TGTGCCAGCAGAGGACACAATAATGAAAAACTGTTTTTT. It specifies CASRGHNNEKLFF.

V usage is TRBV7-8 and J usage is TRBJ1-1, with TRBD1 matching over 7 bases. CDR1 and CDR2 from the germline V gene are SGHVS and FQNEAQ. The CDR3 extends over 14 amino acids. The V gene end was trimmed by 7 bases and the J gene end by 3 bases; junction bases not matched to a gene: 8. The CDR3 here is CASTITGTDTEAFF. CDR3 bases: TGTGCCAGCACTATTACCGGGACAGACACTGAAGCTTTCTTT.

The CDR3 DNA is TGTGCCAGCAGTTTGGGATCGACAGGATCGATCCAAGAGACCCAGTACTTC. Translation: CASSLGSTGSIQETQYF. The rearrangement joins TRBV28 to TRBJ2-5; tentatively, D is TRBD1 (6 bases). Trimming cost V 3 bases and J 1 base, with 18 bases left between them. Germline CDR1 MDHEN, CDR2 SYDVKM. This CDR3 has 17 residues.

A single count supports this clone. CDR3 protein: CASSLGTAYGYTF. The DNA for the CDR3 is TGTGCCAGCAGTTTAGGGACAGCCTATGGCTACACCTTC. The chain uses TRBV28 and TRBJ1-2, with 7 bases fitting TRBD1. Germline V CDR1 and CDR2: MDHEN, SYDVKM. The CDR3 contains 13 residues. J lost 4 bases, V lost 2 bases, and 1 base had no gene match.

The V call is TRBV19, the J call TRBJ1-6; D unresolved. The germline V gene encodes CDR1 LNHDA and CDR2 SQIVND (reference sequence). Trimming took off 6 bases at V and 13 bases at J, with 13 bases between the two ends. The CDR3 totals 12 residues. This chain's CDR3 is CASSTAGSPLHF. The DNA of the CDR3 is TGTGCCAGTAGCACCGCGGGGAGCCCCCTCCACTTT.

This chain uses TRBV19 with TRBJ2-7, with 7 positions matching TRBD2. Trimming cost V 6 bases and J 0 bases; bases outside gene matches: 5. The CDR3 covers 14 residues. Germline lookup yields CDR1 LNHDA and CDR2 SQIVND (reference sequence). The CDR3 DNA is TGTGCCAGTAGCTACGGGGGGAGCTCCTACGAGCAGTACTTC. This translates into CASSYGGSSYEQYF.

The CDR3 coding sequence is TGTGCCAGCAGTTACCTCCGGGGATCGGAGACTGAAGCTTTCTTT. Protein: CASSYLRGSETEAFF. The V call is TRBV6-5, the J call TRBJ1-1; no firm D call. This CDR3 contains 15 residues. Germline CDR1 and CDR2: MNHEY and SVGAGI. Trimming took off 2 bases at V and 5 bases at J, with 15 bases between the two ends.